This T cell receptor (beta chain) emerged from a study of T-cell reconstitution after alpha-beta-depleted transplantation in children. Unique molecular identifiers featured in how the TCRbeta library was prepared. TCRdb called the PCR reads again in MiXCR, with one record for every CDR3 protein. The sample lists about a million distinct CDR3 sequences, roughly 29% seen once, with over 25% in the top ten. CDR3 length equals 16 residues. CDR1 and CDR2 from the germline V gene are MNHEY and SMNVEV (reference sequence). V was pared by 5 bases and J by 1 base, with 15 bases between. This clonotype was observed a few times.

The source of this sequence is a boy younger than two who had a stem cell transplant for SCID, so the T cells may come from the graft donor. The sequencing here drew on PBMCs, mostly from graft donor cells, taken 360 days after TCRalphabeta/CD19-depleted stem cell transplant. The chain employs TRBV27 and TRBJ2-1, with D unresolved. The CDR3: CASSLNRVVSYNEQFF. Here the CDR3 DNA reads TGTGCCAGCAGTCTGAACCGGGTAGTTTCCTACAATGAGCAGTTCTTC.